This T cell receptor (beta chain) came from a study of blood T cell repertoires in COVID-19. As for the study in general: Sites across the United States, Italy and Spain contributed samples from acute and convalescent COVID-19. The analysed material was cDNA or gDNA that came from T cells, B-cell-depleted T cells, or PBMCs.

Trimming took off 2 bases at V and 6 bases at J, with 6 bases between the two ends. Germline lookup yields CDR1 SGHTA and CDR2 FQGNSA. The CDR3 runs 12 residues. Seattle's cohort entered during active infection and was followed longitudinally. Study processing details: Quantification of nucleated cells was approximated via reference gene primer amplification. Clones were read by immunoSEQ multiplex PCR, and TCRdb kept only the in-frame ones, dropping some. V and J calls and clone size are copied from that table; D and trimming were computed from the DNA. This sample yields around 270,000 clones, of which roughly 80% are seen a single time; 15% to 19% belongs to the top ten.

The source of this sequence is a person aged 70 to 85 with COVID-19, enrolled during active disease. The genes are TRBV7-2 and TRBJ2-3; tentatively, D is TRBD1 (6 bases). Material for sequencing was peripheral blood. DNA of the CDR3: TGTGCCAGCAGCTTAACAGGGGATACGCAGTATTTT. This codes for CASSLTGDTQYF.